The subject of this entry is one T cell receptor beta chain. This clone was detected a few times. The specificity of this receptor is unknown. The input lacks base qualities; no much larger clone sits a single base away. These data come from a study of vaccination effects on CD4 cells after COVID-19 (dated by TCRdb to 2022 to 2024). With respect to the entire study: Two doses of either the BNT162b2 or the mRNA-1273 mRNA SARS-CoV-2 vaccine were administered to participants. In the study, cultures from other donors were sequenced using the Oncomine TCR Beta short-read assay on an Illumina iSeq 100. Altogether, 10 COVID-19 convalescent patients and a few SARS-CoV-2-naive healthy vaccine recipients made up the full study. The study compared SARS-CoV-2 spike-specific CD4+ TCR repertoires before and after mRNA vaccination in COVID-19 convalescent patients and infection-naive vaccine recipients.

In the ViraFEST assay, PBMC were stimulated with viral peptide pools, and TCR sequencing was then used to find antigen-specific CD4+ T cell clonotypes based on their expansion. After approximately eleven days of culture, CD4+ T cells were isolated with the EasySep CD4+ T cell isolation kit. Negative nucleocapsid antibody results before and after vaccination confirmed that the healthy vaccine recipients had no prior SARS-CoV-2 infection. Over 1.5 million PBMC per well were cultured with approximately 10 ug/ml peptides in IMDM containing roughly 5% human AB serum, approximately 9.1 IU/ml IL-2 and gentamicin. On days 3 and 7, half of the culture medium was replaced with fresh IL-2-containing medium. Unless noted otherwise, every peptide stimulation condition was cultured in triplicate wells. PBMC were separated from whole blood using Ficoll-Paque Plus gradient centrifugation and were then either cryopreserved at -140C or used fresh. The overlapping peptide pools covered the spike proteins of SARS-CoV-2 as well as those of the common cold coronaviruses HCoV-NL63, HCoV-OC43 and HCoV-229E. The QIAamp micro DNA kit was used to extract genomic DNA from the cultured CD4+ T cells.

Libraries were prepared through the immunoSEQ multiplex PCR assay. DNA from the cultured and isolated CD4+ T cells underwent TCR beta CDR3 sequencing. The paper's data handling went like this. Non-productive TCR sequences were removed, reads were trimmed to the CDR3 region, and CDR3s of at least 7 amino acids were retained. Antigen-specific clonotypes were identified using the MANAFEST web app by comparison of expansion in peptide wells against reference cultures. For clones to be considered positive, expansion at FDR<0.05 versus reference and all other wells, an odds ratio above 5, and a frequency above 0.1% in two replicate wells were required. Clonotypes significantly expanded in SARS-CoV-2 spike wells and in at least one common cold coronavirus spike condition were defined as cross-reactive. Using the stringdist R package, CDR3 similarity was measured by Levenshtein distance, and unrooted trees were constructed with ape in R 3.6.1. What TCRdb holds here is the immuneACCESS table cut down to in-frame rearrangements. Part of the clones is not present; checked against another copy, under half of the missing clones reflect an unresolved V gene, and the others are unexplained. V and J calls and clone size come straight from that table; D and trimming were deduced from the DNA. The sample table records roughly 53,000 clones; just under 80% of these occur just once. Together, the top ten hold 5.5% to 7% of the sample.

Overall study outcomes, separate from this receptor: Clones induced by infection and clones induced by vaccination both contracted markedly at late timepoints after vaccination, which fits with T cell responses waning over time. The study was limited by a small number of convalescent patients, and early post-infection timepoints were lacking. In healthy vaccine recipients, vaccine-induced clones were almost all SARS-CoV-2 mono-reactive, with only 1 of 255 cross-reactive with common cold coronaviruses.

This material consisted of CD4+ T cells from PBMCs cultured with HCoV-OC43 spike peptides, taken before COVID-19 vaccination. The cell subset or site label for this specimen denotes: HCoV-OC43 spike overlapping peptide pool stimulation. This clonotype was obtained from a human donor who received a COVID-19 vaccine.

The base sequence is TGTGCCAGCAGTTCTCATAGCGGGGGGGCCTACAATGAGCAGTTCTTC. The encoded protein is CASSSHSGGAYNEQFF. The chain uses TRBV6-2 or TRBV6-3 and TRBJ2-1, with 11 junctional bases fitting TRBD2. From a lookup of the germline V gene, CDR1 and CDR2 are MNHEY and SVGEGT. The CDR3, cysteine through phenylalanine, is 16 amino acids long. The only DNA kept is the CDR3, 48 bases in frame from the first base. Compared with germline, V lacks 4 bases and J lacks 2 bases; bases without a gene match: 4.